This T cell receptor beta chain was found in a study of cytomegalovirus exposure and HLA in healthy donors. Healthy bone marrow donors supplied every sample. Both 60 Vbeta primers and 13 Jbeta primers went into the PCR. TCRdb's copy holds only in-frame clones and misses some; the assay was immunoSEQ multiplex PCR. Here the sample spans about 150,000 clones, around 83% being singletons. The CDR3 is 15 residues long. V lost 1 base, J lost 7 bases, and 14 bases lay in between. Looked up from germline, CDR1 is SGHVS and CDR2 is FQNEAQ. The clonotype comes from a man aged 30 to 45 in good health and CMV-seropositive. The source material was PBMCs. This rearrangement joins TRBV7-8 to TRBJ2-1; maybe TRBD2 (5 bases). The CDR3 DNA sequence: TGTGCCAGCAGCTTAGTGGTCCGCCGGGGAAATGAGCAGTTCTTC. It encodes CASSLVVRRGNEQFF.